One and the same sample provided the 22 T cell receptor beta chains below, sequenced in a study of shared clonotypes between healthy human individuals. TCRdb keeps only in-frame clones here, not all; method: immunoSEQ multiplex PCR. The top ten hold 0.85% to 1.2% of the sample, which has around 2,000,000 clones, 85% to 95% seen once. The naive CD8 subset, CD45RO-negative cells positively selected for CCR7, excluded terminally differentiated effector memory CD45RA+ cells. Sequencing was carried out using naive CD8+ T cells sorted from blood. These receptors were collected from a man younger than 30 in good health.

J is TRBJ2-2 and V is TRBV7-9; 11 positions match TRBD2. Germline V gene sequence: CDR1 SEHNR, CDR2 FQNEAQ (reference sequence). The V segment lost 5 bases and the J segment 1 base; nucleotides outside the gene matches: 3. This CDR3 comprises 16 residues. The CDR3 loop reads CASSRTSGLNTGELFF. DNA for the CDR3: TGTGCCAGCAGCCGGACTAGCGGGCTGAACACCGGGGAGCTGTTTTTT.

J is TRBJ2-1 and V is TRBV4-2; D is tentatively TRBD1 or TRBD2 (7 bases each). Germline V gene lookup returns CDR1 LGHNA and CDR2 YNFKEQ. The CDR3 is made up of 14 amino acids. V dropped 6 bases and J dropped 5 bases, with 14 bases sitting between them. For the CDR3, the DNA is TGTGCCAGCAGGCCCCAGGGGGGGAACAATGAGCAGTTCTTC. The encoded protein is CASRPQGGNNEQFF.

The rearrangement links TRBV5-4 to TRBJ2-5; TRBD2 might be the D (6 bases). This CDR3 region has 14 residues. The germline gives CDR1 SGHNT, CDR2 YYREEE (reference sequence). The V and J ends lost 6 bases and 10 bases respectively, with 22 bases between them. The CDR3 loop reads CASTEAWGGEHQYF. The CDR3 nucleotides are TGTGCCAGCACCGAAGCTTGGGGAGGAGAGCACCAGTACTTC.

The CDR3 spells CASTYTGTLAYEQYF. The CDR3 nucleotides read TGCGCCAGCACCTATACGGGGACCTTAGCCTACGAGCAGTACTTC. The genes are TRBV5-1 and TRBJ2-7, with D perhaps assigned TRBD1 or TRBD2 (5 bases each). The CDR3 is made up of 15 amino acids. Germline loops: CDR1 SGHRS, CDR2 YFSETQ. The V end lost 6 bases, the J end lost 2 bases, and 18 bases lay between the germline ends.

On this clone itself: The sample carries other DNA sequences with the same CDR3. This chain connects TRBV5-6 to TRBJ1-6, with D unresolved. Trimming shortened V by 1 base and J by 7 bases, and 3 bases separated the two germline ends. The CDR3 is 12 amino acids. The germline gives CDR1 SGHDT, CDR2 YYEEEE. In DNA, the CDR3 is TGTGCCAGCAGCTTGTCAAATTCACCCCTCCACTTT. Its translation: CASSLSNSPLHF.

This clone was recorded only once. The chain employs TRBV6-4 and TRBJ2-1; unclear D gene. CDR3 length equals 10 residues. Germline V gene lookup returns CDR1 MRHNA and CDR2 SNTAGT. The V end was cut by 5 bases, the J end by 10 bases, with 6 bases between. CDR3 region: CASSPDEQFF. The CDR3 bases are TGTGCCAGCAGTCCGGACGAGCAGTTCTTC.

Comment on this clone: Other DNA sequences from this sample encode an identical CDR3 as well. Written as DNA, the CDR3 is TGTGCCATCAGTGAGCCAGGACTAGCGGGAGACTACGAGCAGTACTTC. It specifies CAISEPGLAGDYEQYF. V usage is TRBV10-3 and J usage is TRBJ2-7; TRBD2 agrees at 13 bases. The CDR3 has 16 amino acids. With V trimmed by 2 bases and J by 3 bases, 4 bases remained unmatched. Germline-derived CDR1 and CDR2 are ENHRY and SYGVKD.

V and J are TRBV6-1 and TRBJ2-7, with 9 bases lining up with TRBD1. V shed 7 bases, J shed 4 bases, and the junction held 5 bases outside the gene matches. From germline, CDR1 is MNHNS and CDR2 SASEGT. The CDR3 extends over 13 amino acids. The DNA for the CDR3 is TGTGCCAGCATCTGGACAGGGGATTACGAGCAGTACTTC. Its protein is CASIWTGDYEQYF.

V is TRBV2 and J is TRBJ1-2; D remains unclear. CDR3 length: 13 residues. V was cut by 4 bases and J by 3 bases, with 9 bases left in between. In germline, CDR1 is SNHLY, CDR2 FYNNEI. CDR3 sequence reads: CASSVRDDYGYTF. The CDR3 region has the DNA TGTGCCAGCAGTGTGAGGGATGACTATGGCTACACCTTC.

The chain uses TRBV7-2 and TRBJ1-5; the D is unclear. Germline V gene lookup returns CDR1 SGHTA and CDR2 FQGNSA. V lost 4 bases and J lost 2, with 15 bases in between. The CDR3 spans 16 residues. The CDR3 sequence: CASSSPTLRRNQPQHF. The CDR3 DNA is TGTGCCAGCAGCTCCCCGACACTACGCCGCAATCAGCCCCAGCATTTT.

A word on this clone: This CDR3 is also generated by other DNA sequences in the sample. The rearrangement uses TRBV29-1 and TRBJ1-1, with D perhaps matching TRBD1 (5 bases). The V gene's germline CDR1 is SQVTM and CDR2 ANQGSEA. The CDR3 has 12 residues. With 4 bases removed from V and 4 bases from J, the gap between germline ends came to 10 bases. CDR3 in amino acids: CSVVSGGTEAFF. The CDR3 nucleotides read TGCAGCGTTGTTTCCGGGGGCACTGAAGCTTTCTTT.

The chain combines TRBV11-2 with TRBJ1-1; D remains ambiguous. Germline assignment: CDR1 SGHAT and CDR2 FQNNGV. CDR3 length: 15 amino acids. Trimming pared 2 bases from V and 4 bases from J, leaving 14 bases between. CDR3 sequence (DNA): TGTGCCAGCAGCTTAACCCCGTTCGACGGCACTGAAGCTTTCTTT. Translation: CASSLTPFDGTEAFF.

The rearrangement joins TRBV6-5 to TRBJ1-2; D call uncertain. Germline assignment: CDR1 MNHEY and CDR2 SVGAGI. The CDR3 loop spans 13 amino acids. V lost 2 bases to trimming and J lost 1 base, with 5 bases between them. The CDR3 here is CASSYGFNYGYTF. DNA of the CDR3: TGTGCCAGCAGTTACGGGTTTAACTATGGCTACACCTTC.

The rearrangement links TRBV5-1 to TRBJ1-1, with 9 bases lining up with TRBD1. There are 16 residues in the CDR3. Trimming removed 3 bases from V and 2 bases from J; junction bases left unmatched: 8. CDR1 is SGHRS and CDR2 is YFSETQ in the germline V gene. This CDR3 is CASSYTGTGTNTEAFF. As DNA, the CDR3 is TGCGCCAGCAGCTATACCGGGACAGGGACTAACACTGAAGCTTTCTTT.

The DNA for the CDR3 is TGTGCCATCAGTCTAGGGGCCGAGCAGTACTTC. Translated: CAISLGAEQYF. The rearrangement links TRBV10-3 to TRBJ2-7; weak D call: TRBD1 (5 bases). V was clipped by 5 bases and J by 6 bases, with 8 bases between them. Germline CDR1 and CDR2: ENHRY and SYGVKD. The CDR3 extends over 11 amino acids.

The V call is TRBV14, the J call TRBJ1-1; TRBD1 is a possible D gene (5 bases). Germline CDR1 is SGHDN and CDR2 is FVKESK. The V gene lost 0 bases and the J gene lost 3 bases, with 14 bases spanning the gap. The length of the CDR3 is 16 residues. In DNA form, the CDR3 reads TGTGCCAGCAGCCAAGATGAGGGGCGAGAGGACACTGAAGCTTTCTTT. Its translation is CASSQDEGREDTEAFF.

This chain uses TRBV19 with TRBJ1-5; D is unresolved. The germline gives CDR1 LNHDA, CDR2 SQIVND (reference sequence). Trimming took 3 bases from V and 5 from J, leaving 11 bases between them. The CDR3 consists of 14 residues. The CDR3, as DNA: TGTGCCAGTAGTATCTCAGAGTTGTATCAGCCCCAGCATTTT. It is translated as CASSISELYQPQHF.

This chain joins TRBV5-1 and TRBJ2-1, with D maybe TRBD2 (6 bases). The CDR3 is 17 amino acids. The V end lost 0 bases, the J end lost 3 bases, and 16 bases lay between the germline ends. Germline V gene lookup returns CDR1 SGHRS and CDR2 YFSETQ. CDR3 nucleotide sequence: TGCGCCAGCAGCTTGGCCTCCGGGGGAGCCGGCTACAATGAGCAGTTCTTC. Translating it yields CASSLASGGAGYNEQFF.

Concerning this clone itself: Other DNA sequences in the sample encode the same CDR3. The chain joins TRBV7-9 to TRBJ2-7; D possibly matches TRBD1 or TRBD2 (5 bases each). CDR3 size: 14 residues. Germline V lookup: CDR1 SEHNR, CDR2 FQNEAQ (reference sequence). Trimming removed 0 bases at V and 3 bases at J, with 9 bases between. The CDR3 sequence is CASSLALGDYEQYF. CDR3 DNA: TGTGCCAGCAGCTTAGCCCTGGGGGACTACGAGCAGTACTTC.

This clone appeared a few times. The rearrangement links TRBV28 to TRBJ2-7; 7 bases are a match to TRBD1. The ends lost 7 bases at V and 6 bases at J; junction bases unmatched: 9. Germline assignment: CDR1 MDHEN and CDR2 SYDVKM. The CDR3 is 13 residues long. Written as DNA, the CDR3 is TGTGCCAGCACCGAACCGCCAGGGGGCGAGCAGTACTTC. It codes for CASTEPPGGEQYF.

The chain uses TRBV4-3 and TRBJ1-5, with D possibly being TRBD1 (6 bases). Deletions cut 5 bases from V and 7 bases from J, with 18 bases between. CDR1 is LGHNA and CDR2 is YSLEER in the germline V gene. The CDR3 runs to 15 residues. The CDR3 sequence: CASSGGMGAGQPQHF. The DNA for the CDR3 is TGCGCCAGCAGCGGGGGTATGGGGGCTGGGCAGCCCCAGCATTTT.

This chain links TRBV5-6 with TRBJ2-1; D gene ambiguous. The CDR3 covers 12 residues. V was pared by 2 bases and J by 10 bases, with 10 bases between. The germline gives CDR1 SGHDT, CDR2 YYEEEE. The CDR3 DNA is TGTGCCAGCAGCTTTGGGTTTGCGGAGCAGTTCTTC. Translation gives CASSFGFAEQFF. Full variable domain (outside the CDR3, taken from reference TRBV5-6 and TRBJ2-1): DAGVTQSPTHLIKTRGQQVTLRCSPKSGHDTVSWYQQALGQGPQFIFQYYEEEERQRGNFPDRFSGHQFPNYSSELNVNALLLGDSALYLCASSFGFAEQFFGPGTRLTVL.